The present TCR beta chain was sequenced within a study of blood T cell repertoires in COVID-19. The assay was immunoSEQ multiplex PCR, and TCRdb's table has in-frame clones only and misses some. The sample includes 150,000 to 200,000 clones, around 87% of them seen just once. The junction had 3 bases not matched to a gene; V was cut back by 8 bases and J by 0 bases. Germline V gives CDR1 MNHEY, CDR2 SVGAGI. The CDR3 totals 15 residues. Sequenced: peripheral blood. This sequence joins TRBV6-5 and TRBJ1-5, with 11 nucleotides matching TRBD1. The source is a man aged 35 to 55 with active or convalescent COVID-19. The CDR3: CASGQGAFSNQPQHF. Here the CDR3 DNA reads TGTGCCAGCGGACAGGGGGCCTTTAGCAATCAGCCCCAGCATTTT.